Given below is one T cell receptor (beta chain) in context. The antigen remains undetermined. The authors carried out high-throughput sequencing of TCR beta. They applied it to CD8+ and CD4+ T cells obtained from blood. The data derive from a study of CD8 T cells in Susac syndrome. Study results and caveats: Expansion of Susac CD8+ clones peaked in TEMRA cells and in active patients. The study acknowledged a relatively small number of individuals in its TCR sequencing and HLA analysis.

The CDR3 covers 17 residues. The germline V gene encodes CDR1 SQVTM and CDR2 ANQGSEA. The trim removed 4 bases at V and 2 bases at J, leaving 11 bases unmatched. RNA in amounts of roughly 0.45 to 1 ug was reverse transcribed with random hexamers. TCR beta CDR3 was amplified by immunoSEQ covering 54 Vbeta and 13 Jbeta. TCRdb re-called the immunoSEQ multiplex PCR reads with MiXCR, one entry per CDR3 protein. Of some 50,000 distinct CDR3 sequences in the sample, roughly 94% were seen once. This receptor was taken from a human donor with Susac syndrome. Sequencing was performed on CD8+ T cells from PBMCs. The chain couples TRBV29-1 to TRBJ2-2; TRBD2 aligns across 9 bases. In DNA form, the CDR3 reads TGCAGCGTTGCCATAGCGGGGGTTGTTTATAACACCGGGGAGCTGTTTTTT. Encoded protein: CSVAIAGVVYNTGELFF.